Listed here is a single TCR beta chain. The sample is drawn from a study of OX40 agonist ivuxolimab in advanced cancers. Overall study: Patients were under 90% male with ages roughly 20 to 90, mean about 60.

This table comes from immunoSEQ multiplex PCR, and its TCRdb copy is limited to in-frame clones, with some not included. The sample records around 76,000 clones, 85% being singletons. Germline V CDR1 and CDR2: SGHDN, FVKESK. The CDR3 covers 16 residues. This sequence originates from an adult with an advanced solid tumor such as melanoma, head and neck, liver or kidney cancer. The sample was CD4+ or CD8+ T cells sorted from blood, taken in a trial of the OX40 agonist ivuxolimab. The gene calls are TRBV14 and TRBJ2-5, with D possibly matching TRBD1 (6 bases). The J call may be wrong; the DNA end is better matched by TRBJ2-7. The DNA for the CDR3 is TGTGCCAGCAGCCTCCGCAGGGGACGGAGCTCCTACGAGCAGTACTTC. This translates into CASSLRRGRSSYEQYF.